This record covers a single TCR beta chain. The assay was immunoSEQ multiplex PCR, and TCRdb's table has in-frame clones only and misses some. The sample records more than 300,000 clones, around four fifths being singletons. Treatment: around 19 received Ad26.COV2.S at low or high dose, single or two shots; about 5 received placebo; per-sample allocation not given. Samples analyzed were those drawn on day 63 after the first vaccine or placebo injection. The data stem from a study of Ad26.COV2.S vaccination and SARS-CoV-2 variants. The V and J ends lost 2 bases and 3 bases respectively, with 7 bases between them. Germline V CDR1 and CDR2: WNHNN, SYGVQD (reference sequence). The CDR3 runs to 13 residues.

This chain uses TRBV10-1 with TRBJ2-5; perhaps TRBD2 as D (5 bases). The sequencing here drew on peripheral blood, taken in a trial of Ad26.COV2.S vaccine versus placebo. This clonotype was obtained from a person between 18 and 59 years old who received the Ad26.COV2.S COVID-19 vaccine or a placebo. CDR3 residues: CASSEHGKETQYF. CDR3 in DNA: TGCGCCAGCAGTGAGCACGGGAAAGAGACCCAGTACTTC.